These 28 T cell receptor beta chains were sequenced from one sample in a study of blood T cell repertoires in COVID-19. The data were produced by immunoSEQ multiplex PCR, yet TCRdb's version contains in-frame clones alone and is incomplete. The data contain about 190,000 clones, 84% of them singletons. What was sequenced was peripheral blood. Source of these receptors: a human donor in a cohort sampled during active COVID-19.

The gene calls are TRBV7-3 and TRBJ2-5; D may be TRBD1 (6 bases). Trimming shortened V by 6 bases and J by 1 base, and 9 bases separated the two germline ends. The germline CDR1 and CDR2 sequences are SGHTA and FQGTGA. The CDR3 loop spans 13 amino acids. The CDR3 DNA reads TGTGCCAGCAGTAGGGACATCCAAGAGACCCAGTACTTC. Residues: CASSRDIQETQYF.

The J gene is TRBJ2-3, the V gene TRBV28; D call uncertain. Germline V gene sequence: CDR1 MDHEN, CDR2 SYDVKM. V shed 5 bases and J shed 6 bases, with 15 bases lying between them. This CDR3 has 14 amino acids. CDR3 DNA sequence: TGTGCCAGCAGTACTCTGGCGGATGTGGATACGCAGTATTTT. This encodes CASSTLADVDTQYF. Full variable domain (rest looked up from reference TRBV28 and TRBJ2-3): DVKVTQSSRYLVKRTGEKVFLECVQDMDHENMFWYRQDPGLGLRLIYFSYDVKMKEKGDIPEGYSVSREKKERFSLILESASTNQTSMYLCASSTLADVDTQYFGPGTRLTVL.

The chain carries TRBV2 and TRBJ2-2; D is uncertain. The V end was cut by 2 bases, the J end by 2 bases, with 9 bases between. The CDR3 length is 15 residues. From germline, CDR1 is SNHLY and CDR2 FYNNEI. CDR3 loop: CASSERSRNTGELFF. DNA of the CDR3: TGTGCCAGCAGTGAACGGTCTCGAAACACCGGGGAGCTGTTTTTT.

This clone appeared a few times. The rearrangement joins TRBV28 to TRBJ1-5; tentative D call: TRBD1 (6 bases). Trimming pared 5 bases from V and 6 bases from J, leaving 14 bases between. The germline V gene encodes CDR1 MDHEN and CDR2 SYDVKM. The CDR3 sequence is 14 residues long. The CDR3 spells CASSGQSGFQPQHF. Here the CDR3 DNA reads TGTGCCAGCAGTGGACAGTCGGGCTTTCAGCCCCAGCATTTT.

The sample holds one count of this clone. The rearrangement joins TRBV19 to TRBJ2-7, with 7 bases aligning to TRBD2. Germline V gene data show CDR1 as LNHDA and CDR2 as SQIVND (reference sequence). The CDR3 totals 14 residues. The junction had 5 bases not matched to a gene; V was cut back by 6 bases and J by 0 bases. The CDR3 DNA is TGTGCCAGTAGGACGAGCGGGGCCTCCTACGAGCAGTACTTC. This encodes CASRTSGASYEQYF.

The V and J genes are TRBV7-2 and TRBJ2-3, with TRBD2 identical over 12 bases. V trimming: 1 base; J trimming: 8 bases; junction bases outside the gene matches: 4. Germline CDR1 is SGHTA and CDR2 is FQGNSA. The CDR3 covers 15 residues. The CDR3 DNA reads TGTGCCAGCAGCTTAGTTCTAGCGGGAGGGGGTACGCAGTATTTT. Its protein is CASSLVLAGGGTQYF.

The chain recombines TRBV5-1 with TRBJ1-5; weak D call: TRBD1 (6 bases). The germline CDR1 and CDR2 sequences are SGHRS and YFSETQ. The ends were cut back, 1 base at V and 0 bases at J, with 11 bases in the middle. The CDR3 contains 16 residues. CDR3 in DNA: TGCGCCAGCAGCTTGTCAGGGGACTATAGCAATCAGCCCCAGCATTTT. Its translation: CASSLSGDYSNQPQHF.

V is TRBV28 and J is TRBJ1-5, with 9 bases fitting TRBD1. The germline V gene encodes CDR1 MDHEN and CDR2 SYDVKM. Trimming removed 4 bases from V and 13 bases from J; junction bases left unmatched: 5. The CDR3 loop spans 12 amino acids. The chain's CDR3 is CASSYLGQGQHF. DNA for the CDR3: TGTGCCAGCAGTTACTTGGGACAGGGTCAGCATTTT.

The chain is built from TRBV28 and TRBJ1-5; the D gene is possibly TRBD1 (5 bases). V lost 3 bases to trimming and J lost 4 bases, with 13 bases between them. CDR3 length equals 15 residues. Germline V lookup: CDR1 MDHEN, CDR2 SYDVKM. CDR3 coding DNA: TGTGCCAGCAGTTTCGGCCAGGGCCTTAATCAGCCCCAGCATTTT. This codes for CASSFGQGLNQPQHF.

J is TRBJ2-7 and V is TRBV7-2, with 11 bases aligning to TRBD1. There are 15 residues in the CDR3. CDR1 is SGHTA, CDR2 FQGNSA, per germline. V lost 6 bases, J lost 2 bases, and 6 bases stayed unmatched. The CDR3 coding sequence is TGTGCCAGCAGTTTGGGACAGGGGGTTCCCTACGAGCAGTACTTC. Protein sequence: CASSLGQGVPYEQYF.

The V and J genes are TRBV5-4 and TRBJ2-1, with 8 positions matching TRBD1. There are 13 residues in the CDR3. V dropped 4 bases and J dropped 8; count of bases not matched to a gene: 5. Germline V CDR1 and CDR2: SGHNT, YYREEE (reference sequence). DNA for the CDR3: TGTGCCAGCAGCAGAGACAGGGGAGATGAGCAGTTCTTC. Translating gives CASSRDRGDEQFF.

The gene calls are TRBV19 and TRBJ2-5; 8 bases align to TRBD1. Germline CDR1 and CDR2: LNHDA and SQIVND (reference sequence). The CDR3 sequence is 13 residues long. The V and J ends lost 6 bases and 2 bases, in that order; junction bases with no gene match: 2. The CDR3 spells CASRDRGQETQYF. The CDR3 nucleotides are TGTGCCAGTAGAGACAGGGGACAAGAGACCCAGTACTTC.

Concerning this clone itself: One end of the junction fails to match germline, which may point to a read error. This chain links TRBV3-1 (or the pseudogene TRBV3-2) with TRBJ1-1; D is undetermined. Germline values: CDR1 LGHDT, CDR2 YNNKEL (reference sequence). This CDR3 comprises 14 residues. In DNA form, the CDR3 reads TGTGCCAGCAGTCAAGACCTAACGGTCAGGGAAGCTTTCTTT. It encodes CASSQDLTVREAFF.

The CDR3 DNA sequence: TGTGCCAGCAGTTACGGGGACAGGGGGCCTGGCTACACCTTC. Translated, it gives CASSYGDRGPGYTF. The genes are TRBV6-5 and TRBJ1-2; 12 bases agree with TRBD1. Germline trimming cut 2 bases from V and 7 bases from J; bases unmatched to any gene: 2. Germline-derived CDR1 and CDR2 are MNHEY and SVGAGI. This CDR3 contains 14 residues.

V and J are TRBV28 and TRBJ1-2; a possible D gene is TRBD1 (5 bases). This CDR3 is built from 13 residues. Germline-derived CDR1 and CDR2 are MDHEN and SYDVKM. V lost 5 bases, J lost 1 base, and 8 bases lay in between. The CDR3 protein is CASSKGFNYGYTF. The CDR3 DNA reads TGTGCCAGCAGTAAGGGGTTTAACTATGGCTACACCTTC.

The rearrangement uses TRBV9 and TRBJ2-3, with TRBD2 matching 12 bases. The CDR3 consists of 16 residues. From germline, CDR1 is SGDLS and CDR2 YYNGEE. The ends lost 2 bases at V and 6 bases at J; junction bases unmatched: 7. CDR3 DNA: TGTGCCAGCAGCGTCTCTAGCGGGAGGGAGGGGGATACGCAGTATTTT. It encodes CASSVSSGREGDTQYF.

The gene calls are TRBV2 and TRBJ2-3; TRBD2 matches 8 bases. CDR1 and CDR2 (germline): SNHLY, FYNNEI. The CDR3 runs 18 residues. The V gene end was trimmed by 3 bases and the J gene end by 0 bases; junction bases not matched to a gene: 11. The CDR3 DNA reads TGTGCCAGCAGTGAGTTGCGGGGGGTGTATTCTAGCACAGATACGCAGTATTTT. It translates to CASSELRGVYSSTDTQYF.

The chain links TRBV6-5 to TRBJ1-1; 9 nucleotides align to TRBD1. Unmatched junction bases numbered 6, after V lost 4 bases and J lost 0 bases. The CDR3 extends over 16 amino acids. CDR1 and CDR2 from the germline V gene are MNHEY and SVGAGI. The CDR3 reads CASSWRDRAMNTEAFF. CDR3 bases: TGTGCCAGCAGTTGGAGGGACAGGGCGATGAACACTGAAGCTTTCTTT.

The V call is TRBV3-1 (or the pseudogene TRBV3-2), the J call TRBJ2-7, with 13 bases identical to TRBD2. This CDR3 is 16 amino acids long. In germline, CDR1 is LGHDT, CDR2 YNNKEL (reference sequence). The V gene end was trimmed by 0 bases and the J gene end by 7 bases; junction bases not matched to a gene: 6. The CDR3 region is CASSQEGLAGAGEQYF. In DNA, the CDR3 is TGTGCCAGCAGCCAAGAAGGACTAGCGGGAGCGGGGGAGCAGTACTTC.

The V call is TRBV5-1, the J call TRBJ2-5; 8 nucleotides align to TRBD1. This CDR3 is 15 amino acids long. The trim removed 4 bases at V and 4 bases at J, leaving 9 bases unmatched. The germline gives CDR1 SGHRS, CDR2 YFSETQ. The DNA for the CDR3 is TGCGCCAGCAGCCCCACAGGGGGAGGAGGAGAGACCCAGTACTTC. Translating gives CASSPTGGGGETQYF.

The chain recombines TRBV20-1 with TRBJ2-1, with D tentatively TRBD2 (5 bases). The V end lost 5 bases, the J end lost 6 bases, and 14 bases lay between the germline ends. Germline-derived CDR1 and CDR2 are DFQATT and SNEGSKA (reference sequence). The CDR3 extends over 13 amino acids. The CDR3 reads CSAGGLHVNEQFF. The CDR3 coding sequence is TGCAGTGCTGGTGGACTCCACGTCAATGAGCAGTTCTTC.

The chain recombines TRBV12-3 or TRBV12-4 with TRBJ2-5, with TRBD1 matching 9 bases. The junction had 4 bases not matched to a gene; V was cut back by 4 bases and J by 7 bases. This CDR3 region has 13 residues. CDR3 nucleotides: TGTGCCAGCAGTTCAGACAGGGGGGGGACCCAGTACTTC. This codes for CASSSDRGGTQYF.

The rearrangement links TRBV5-5 to TRBJ1-1; D is perhaps TRBD1 (5 bases). V was trimmed by 3 bases and J by 7 bases, leaving 22 bases between them. Germline CDR1 SGHKS, CDR2 YYEKEE (reference sequence). CDR3 length: 16 residues. The CDR3 coding sequence is TGTGCCAGCAGCTGGGCCCTGGGGGGGACCCTAGGTGAAGCTTTCTTT. Translation: CASSWALGGTLGEAFF.

The chain is built from TRBV4-1 and TRBJ2-5; 9 bases align to TRBD2. V lost 1 base to trimming and J lost 1 base; unmatched junction nucleotides: 4. The CDR3 covers 16 residues. Germline loops: CDR1 MGHRA, CDR2 YSYEKL. CDR3 residues: CASSQVLAGSQETQYF. DNA for the CDR3: TGCGCCAGCAGCCAAGTACTAGCGGGTTCCCAAGAGACCCAGTACTTC.

The chain combines TRBV14 with TRBJ1-6, with D perhaps matching TRBD1 (6 bases). V was cut by 0 bases and J by 9 bases, with 18 bases left in between. Germline CDR1 and CDR2: SGHDN and FVKESK. The CDR3 totals 17 residues. The DNA of the CDR3 is TGTGCCAGCAGCCAAGAAGGCGGGGGCAGATTTTTTTCACCCCTCCACTTT. Protein product: CASSQEGGGRFFSPLHF.

The V and J genes are TRBV3-1 (or the pseudogene TRBV3-2) and TRBJ2-5; TRBD2 agrees at 11 bases. Looked up from germline, CDR1 is LGHDT and CDR2 is YNNKEL (reference sequence). This CDR3 has 15 amino acids. J gave up 2 bases and V 5 bases, and 4 bases lay outside the gene matches. The CDR3 nucleotides read TGTGCCAGCAGCTCACTAGCGGGGGAGCAAGAGACCCAGTACTTC. Its translation: CASSSLAGEQETQYF.

The chain has TRBV3-1 (or the pseudogene TRBV3-2) and TRBJ1-5; 7 positions agree with TRBD1. J was trimmed by 2 bases and V by 4 bases; bases with no gene match: 2. The CDR3 loop spans 14 amino acids. Germline CDR1 reads LGHDT; CDR2 reads YNNKEL (reference sequence). The CDR3 loop reads CASSLQGGNQPQHF. CDR3 in DNA: TGTGCCAGCAGCCTCCAGGGGGGCAATCAGCCCCAGCATTTT.

The V gene is TRBV28, the J gene TRBJ2-1; the match to TRBD2 covers 13 bases. This CDR3 has 20 amino acids. Looked up from germline, CDR1 is MDHEN and CDR2 is SYDVKM. With V trimmed by 5 bases and J by 6 bases, 19 bases remained unmatched. Written as DNA, the CDR3 is TGTGCCAGCAGTCCATGGGGGACTAGCGGGAAAGGCTGGCAGAGCAATGAGCAGTTCTTC. It yields the protein CASSPWGTSGKGWQSNEQFF.